A single sample gave rise to the 5 T cell receptor beta chains below, sequenced in a study of Ad26.COV2.S vaccination and SARS-CoV-2 variants. The treatment here: over 15 received Ad26.COV2.S at low or high dose, single or two shots; about 5 received placebo; per-sample allocation not given. Samples analyzed were those drawn on day 63 after the first vaccine or placebo injection. Profiled with immunoSEQ multiplex PCR; TCRdb holds only in-frame clones, not every one. Of a few hundred thousand clones detected, roughly 84% appear once; the ten largest clones hold more than 3%. The material was peripheral blood, obtained in a trial of Ad26.COV2.S vaccine versus placebo. Receptors originate from a person aged 18-60 years who received the Ad26.COV2.S COVID-19 vaccine or a placebo.

V gene TRBV5-1 combines with J gene TRBJ2-1; 8 positions agree with TRBD2. This CDR3 region has 16 residues. The germline V gene has CDR1 SGHRS and CDR2 YFSETQ. After removal of 5 bases from V and 5 bases from J, the junction contained 12 bases not matched to a gene. This CDR3 is CASSFLAGQPHNEQFF. CDR3 DNA: TGCGCCAGCAGTTTTTTAGCGGGACAACCCCACAATGAGCAGTTCTTC.

In its sample, this clone was seen once. DNA of the CDR3: TGTGCCAGCAGCTTATCCGGGACCACCTACAATGAGCAGTTCTTC. This codes for CASSLSGTTYNEQFF. The chain uses TRBV7-2 and TRBJ2-1; D possibly matches TRBD1 or TRBD2 (5 bases each). V gave up 2 bases and J gave up 2 bases, with 10 bases separating them. There are 15 residues in the CDR3. Germline loops: CDR1 SGHTA, CDR2 FQGNSA. Based on the CDR3 plus reference TRBV7-2 and TRBJ2-1, the full variable domain is GAGVSQSPSNKVTEKGKDVELRCDPISGHTALYWYRQSLGQGLEFLIYFQGNSAPDKSGLPSDRFSAERTGGSVSTLTIQRTQQEDSAVYLCASSLSGTTYNEQFFGPGTRLTVL.

The rearrangement joins TRBV5-1 to TRBJ2-5, with TRBD1 identical over 10 bases. This CDR3 spans 15 amino acids. V lost 0 bases to trimming and J lost 5 bases; unmatched junction nucleotides: 4. Looked up from germline, CDR1 is SGHRS and CDR2 is YFSETQ. CDR3: CASSLGTGGRETQYF. In nucleotides, the CDR3 is TGCGCCAGCAGCTTGGGGACAGGGGGTCGGGAGACCCAGTACTTC.

The chain is built from TRBV4-3 and TRBJ2-4; no clear D gene. The CDR3 loop spans 14 amino acids. CDR1 and CDR2 (germline): LGHNA, YSLEER. Trimming pared 1 base from V and 1 base from J, leaving 5 bases between. The DNA for the CDR3 is TGCGCCAGCAGCCAAGCATGGGCCAAAAACATTCAGTACTTC. As protein: CASSQAWAKNIQYF.

This clone came up a few times. The chain is built from TRBV19 and TRBJ1-2; D gene ambiguous. The CDR3 is 14 residues long. The germline V gene has CDR1 LNHDA and CDR2 SQIVND (reference sequence). Trimming shortened V by 3 bases and J by 2 bases, and 10 bases separated the two germline ends. The CDR3, as DNA: TGTGCCAGTAGTATCGGCAGCGCAAACTATGGCTACACCTTC. Translating gives CASSIGSANYGYTF.